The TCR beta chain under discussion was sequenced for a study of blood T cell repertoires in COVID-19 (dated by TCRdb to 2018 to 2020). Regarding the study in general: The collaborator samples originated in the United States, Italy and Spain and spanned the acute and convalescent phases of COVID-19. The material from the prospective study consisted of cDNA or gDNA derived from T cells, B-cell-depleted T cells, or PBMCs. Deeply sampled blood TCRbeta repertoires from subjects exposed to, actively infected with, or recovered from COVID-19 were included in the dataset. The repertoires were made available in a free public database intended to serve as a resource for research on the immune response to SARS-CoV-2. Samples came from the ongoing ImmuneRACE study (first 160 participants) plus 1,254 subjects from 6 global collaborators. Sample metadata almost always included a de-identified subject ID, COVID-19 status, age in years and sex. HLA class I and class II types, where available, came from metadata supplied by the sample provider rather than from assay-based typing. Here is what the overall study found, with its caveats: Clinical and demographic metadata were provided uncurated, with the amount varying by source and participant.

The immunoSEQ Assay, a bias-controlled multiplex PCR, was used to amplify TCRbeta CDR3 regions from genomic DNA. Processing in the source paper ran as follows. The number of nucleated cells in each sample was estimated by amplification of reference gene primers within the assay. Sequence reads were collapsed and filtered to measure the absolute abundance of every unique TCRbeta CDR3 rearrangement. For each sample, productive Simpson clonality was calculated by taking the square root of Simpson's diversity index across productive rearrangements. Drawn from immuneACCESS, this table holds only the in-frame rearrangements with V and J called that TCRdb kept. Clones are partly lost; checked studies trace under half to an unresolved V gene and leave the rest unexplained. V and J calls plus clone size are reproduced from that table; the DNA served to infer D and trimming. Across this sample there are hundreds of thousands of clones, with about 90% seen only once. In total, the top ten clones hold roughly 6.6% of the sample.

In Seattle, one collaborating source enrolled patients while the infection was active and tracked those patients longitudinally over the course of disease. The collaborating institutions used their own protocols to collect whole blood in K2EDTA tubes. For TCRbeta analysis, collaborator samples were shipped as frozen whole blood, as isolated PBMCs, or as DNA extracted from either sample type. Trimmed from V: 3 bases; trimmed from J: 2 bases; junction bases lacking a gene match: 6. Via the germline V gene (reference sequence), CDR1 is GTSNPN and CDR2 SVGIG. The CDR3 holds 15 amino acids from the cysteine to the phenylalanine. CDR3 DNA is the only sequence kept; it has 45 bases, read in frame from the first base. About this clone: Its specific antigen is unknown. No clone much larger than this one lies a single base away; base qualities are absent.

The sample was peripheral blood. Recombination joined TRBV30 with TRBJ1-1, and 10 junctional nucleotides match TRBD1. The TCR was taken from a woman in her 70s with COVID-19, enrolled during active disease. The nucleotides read TGTGCCTGGAGGCTAAGGGACAGGGGAAACACTGAAGCTTTCTTT. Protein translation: CAWRLRDRGNTEAFF.